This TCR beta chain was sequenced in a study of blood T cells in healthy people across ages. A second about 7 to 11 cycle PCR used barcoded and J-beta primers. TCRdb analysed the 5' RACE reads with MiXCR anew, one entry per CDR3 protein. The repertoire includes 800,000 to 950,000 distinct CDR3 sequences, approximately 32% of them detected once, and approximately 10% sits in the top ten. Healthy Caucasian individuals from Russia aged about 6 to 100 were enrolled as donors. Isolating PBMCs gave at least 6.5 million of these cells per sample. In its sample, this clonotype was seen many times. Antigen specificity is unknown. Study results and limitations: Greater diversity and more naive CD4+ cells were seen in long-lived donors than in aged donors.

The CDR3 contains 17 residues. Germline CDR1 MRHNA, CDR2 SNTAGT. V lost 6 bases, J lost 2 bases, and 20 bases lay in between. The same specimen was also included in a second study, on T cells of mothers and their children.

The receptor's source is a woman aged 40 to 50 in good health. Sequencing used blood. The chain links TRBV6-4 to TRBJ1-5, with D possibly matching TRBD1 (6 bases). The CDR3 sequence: CASRETGLRPGNQPQHF. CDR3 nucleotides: TGTGCCAGCAGGGAAACAGGGTTACGGCCAGGCAATCAGCCCCAGCATTTT.